One and the same sample provided the 10 T cell receptor beta chains below, sequenced in a study of cytomegalovirus exposure and HLA in healthy donors. PCR primers comprised 60 Vbeta and 13 Jbeta primers. Generated by immunoSEQ multiplex PCR, the TCRdb table keeps only in-frame clones and is missing some. The data show 40,000 to 55,000 clones, 70% to 80% seen once. The sample comprised PBMCs. The origin of the receptors is a man aged 25-45 years in good health and CMV-seronegative.

CDR3 sequence: CASGFYPETQYF. CDR3 coding DNA: TGTGCTAGTGGTTTTTATCCCGAGACCCAGTACTTC. The gene calls are TRBV12-5 and TRBJ2-5; the D is unclear. With 3 bases removed from V and 5 bases from J, the gap between germline ends came to 7 bases. Per the germline V gene, CDR1 is LGHNT and CDR2 is FRNRAP. The CDR3 is made up of 12 amino acids.

The table lists this clone with a few counts. The chain's CDR3 is CAWSETSVSTGELFF. The DNA of the CDR3 is TGTGCCTGGAGCGAGACTAGTGTTTCCACCGGGGAGCTGTTTTTT. The chain joins TRBV30 to TRBJ2-2; D perhaps matches TRBD2 (6 bases). Trimming cost V 3 bases and J 4 bases, with 15 bases left between them. This CDR3 spans 15 amino acids. CDR1 and CDR2 (germline): GTSNPN, SVGIG (reference sequence).

This chain connects TRBV6-4 to TRBJ1-4, with D possibly being TRBD1 (6 bases). The CDR3 runs to 15 residues. The V and J ends lost 6 bases and 0 bases respectively, with 11 bases between them. The germline V gene has CDR1 MRHNA and CDR2 SNTAGT. CDR3 sequence reads: CASRAGQTTNEKLFF. DNA for the CDR3: TGTGCCAGCAGGGCCGGACAGACAACTAATGAAAAACTGTTTTTT.

J is TRBJ2-1 and V is TRBV5-1; TRBD2 aligns across 8 bases. The J segment lost 8 bases and the V segment lost 0 bases, leaving 7 bases of the junction unmatched. Germline loops: CDR1 SGHRS, CDR2 YFSETQ. The CDR3 consists of 15 residues. In DNA form, the CDR3 reads TGCGCCAGCAGCTTGGGACTAGCGTCACGCGATGAGCAGTTCTTC. Its translation is CASSLGLASRDEQFF.

The V gene is TRBV7-2, the J gene TRBJ2-1; 12 nucleotides agree with TRBD2. Germline trimming cut 1 base from V and 7 bases from J; bases unmatched to any gene: 5. There are 16 residues in the CDR3. CDR1 and CDR2 from the germline V gene are SGHTA and FQGNSA. The CDR3 DNA follows: TGTGCCAGCAGCTTAGGGGGACTAGCGGGCCAGAATGAGCAGTTCTTC. It translates to CASSLGGLAGQNEQFF.

The J gene is TRBJ2-5, the V gene TRBV7-2; TRBD2 might be the D (5 bases). CDR3 length equals 13 residues. The germline V gene has CDR1 SGHTA and CDR2 FQGNSA. V lost 5 bases, J lost 10 bases, and 17 bases lay in between. The CDR3 bases are TGTGCCAGCAGCCCCATACTAGTGTTTGACCAGTACTTC. Translating it yields CASSPILVFDQYF.

With regard to this clone: Distinct nucleotide sequences in the sample also encode this CDR3. The chain has TRBV4-2 and TRBJ2-7; 9 bases line up with TRBD1. The germline gives CDR1 LGHNA, CDR2 YNFKEQ. CDR3 length equals 13 residues. Losses at the gene ends were 8 bases for V and 4 bases for J; bases not matched to a gene: 6. CDR3 protein: CASSQGAVYEQYF. The CDR3 nucleotides are TGTGCCAGCTCACAGGGGGCGGTGTACGAGCAGTACTTC.

V gene TRBV2 combines with J gene TRBJ2-6; D may be TRBD1 (6 bases). Germline CDR1 SNHLY, CDR2 FYNNEI. The V end lost 7 bases, the J end lost 0 bases, and 10 bases lay between the germline ends. The CDR3 contains 15 residues. The CDR3 reads CASTGASSGANVLTF. CDR3 coding DNA: TGTGCCAGCACAGGGGCTAGCTCTGGGGCCAACGTCCTGACTTTC.

The chain recombines TRBV6-6 with TRBJ2-1; possibly TRBD2 for D (5 bases). Germline loops: CDR1 MNHNY, CDR2 SVGAGI (reference sequence). This CDR3 is built from 15 residues. Deletions cut 6 bases from V and 6 bases from J, with 18 bases between. The CDR3 reads CASSPHYDGGNEQFF. CDR3 nucleotides: TGTGCCAGCAGCCCCCACTACGACGGAGGCAATGAGCAGTTCTTC.

The chain recombines TRBV6-1 with TRBJ2-7, with TRBD1 matching over 7 bases. Trimming cost V 8 bases and J 0 bases; bases outside gene matches: 10. CDR1 MNHNS and CDR2 SASEGT come from the germline V gene. The CDR3 is made up of 15 amino acids. CDR3 sequence reads: CASGEPGQSSYEQYF. The DNA for the CDR3 is TGTGCCAGCGGGGAACCGGGACAGTCCTCCTACGAGCAGTACTTC.